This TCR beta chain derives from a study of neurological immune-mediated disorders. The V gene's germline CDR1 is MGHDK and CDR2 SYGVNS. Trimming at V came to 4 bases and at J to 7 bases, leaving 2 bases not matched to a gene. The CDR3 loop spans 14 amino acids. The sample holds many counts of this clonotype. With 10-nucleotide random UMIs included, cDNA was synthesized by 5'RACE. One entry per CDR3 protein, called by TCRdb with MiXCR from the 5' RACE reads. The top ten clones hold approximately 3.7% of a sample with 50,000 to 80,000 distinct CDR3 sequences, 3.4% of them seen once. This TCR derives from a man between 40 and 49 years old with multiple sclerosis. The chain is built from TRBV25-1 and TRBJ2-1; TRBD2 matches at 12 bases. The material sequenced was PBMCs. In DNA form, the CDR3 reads TGTGCCAGCAGTGGACTAGCGGGGGCTAATGAGCAGTTCTTC. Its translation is CASSGLAGANEQFF.